This T cell receptor beta chain was obtained from a study of response to subunit inactivated influenza vaccine. Germline V gene data show CDR1 as MGHDK and CDR2 as SYGVNS. With 6 bases removed from V and 4 bases from J, the gap between germline ends came to 18 bases. The CDR3 length is 15 residues. TCRdb fed the RT-PCR reads into MiXCR, producing one record per CDR3 protein. The profile shows over 400,000 distinct CDR3 sequences, roughly 13% of them singletons. The material sequenced was PBMCs from blood, taken roughly 46 days after vaccination. This clonotype was sampled from a man aged 45-65 years who received an inactivated influenza vaccine. The V gene is TRBV25-1, the J gene TRBJ2-5; the D call may be TRBD1 or TRBD2 (5 bases each). CDR3 sequence: CASSGTDSGRETQYF. The DNA for the CDR3 is TGTGCCAGCAGCGGGACGGACTCAGGAAGAGAGACCCAGTACTTC. The whole variable domain, remainder taken from reference TRBV25-1 and TRBJ2-5, is EADIYQTPRYLVIGTGKKITLECSQTMGHDKMYWYQQDPGMELHLIHYSYGVNSTEKGDLSSESTVSRIRTEHFPLTLESARPSHTSQYLCASSGTDSGRETQYFGPGTRLLVL.